Listed below are T cell receptor beta chains from one sample, sequenced in a study of cytomegalovirus exposure and HLA in healthy donors. Sequenced by immunoSEQ multiplex PCR; TCRdb stores in-frame clones only, minus some. The table includes 110,000 to 150,000 clones, roughly 79% detected once. The sample taken for sequencing was PBMCs. These receptors all come from a middle-aged woman in good health and CMV-seronegative. Both conserved end residues are part of each CDR3. The D gene is left open where the match is weak. Expanded clones are given a class, and other clones once, few, many or no size at all.

size,D,V,J,DNA,CDR3
NA,TRBD2,TRBV28,TRBJ2-1,TGTGCCAGCAGTTGGGCGGGAGTCGGTAGCGGGAGTATGAATGAGCAGTTCTTC,CASSWAGVGSGSMNEQFF
NA,TRBD1,TRBV7-9,TRBJ1-1,TGTGCCAGCAGCTTCACAGGGGTTGGCACTGAAGCTTTCTTT,CASSFTGVGTEAFF
NA,NA,TRBV7-9,TRBJ2-7,TGTGCCAGCAGCTTAGTCCTCCCCGAGCAGTACTTC,CASSLVLPEQYF
NA,NA,TRBV7-2,TRBJ1-2,TGTGCCAGCAGCCTAGCTTATCCGTCAGGGCAAGGCTACACCTTC,CASSLAYPSGQGYTF
NA,NA,TRBV11-2,TRBJ2-1,TGTGCCAGCAGCTTAGCCGAAGCTGAGCAGTTCTTC,CASSLAEAEQFF
once,TRBD1,TRBV2,TRBJ1-1,TGTGCCAGCAAGGGACAGGGCCTGTTGAACACTGAAGCTTTCTTT,CASKGQGLLNTEAFF
NA,TRBD2,TRBV28,TRBJ2-1,TGTGCCAGCAGGTCAGGACTAGCGGCCTACAATGAGCAGTTCTTC,CASRSGLAAYNEQFF
NA,NA,TRBV9,TRBJ2-7,TGTGCCAGCAGCGATGACAGGAGCTCCTACGAGCAGTACTTC,CASSDDRSSYEQYF
NA,TRBD2,TRBV19,TRBJ2-7,TGTGCCAGTAGTCCGGGACTAGCGGGAAACGAGCAGTACTTC,CASSPGLAGNEQYF
NA,NA,TRBV21-1,TRBJ1-1,TGTGCCAGCAGCGCCGGTAATACGAACACTGAAGCTTTCTTT,CASSAGNTNTEAFF
NA,NA,TRBV2,TRBJ1-5,TGTGCCAGCAGTGAAGTTTCGGGGGTCAATCAGCCCCAGCATTTT,CASSEVSGVNQPQHF
NA,NA,TRBV7-2,TRBJ1-1,TGTGCCAGCAGCTTATCGGCGGGATATGAAGCTTTCTTT,CASSLSAGYEAFF
NA,TRBD1,TRBV30,TRBJ1-5,TGTGCCTGGAGGGCAACCGGGACAGGCATAAATCAGCCCCAGCATTTT,CAWRATGTGINQPQHF
NA,TRBD2,TRBV18,TRBJ2-7,TGTGCCAGCTCACCATCAGGGACTAGCGCCGTACCCTACGAGCAGTACTTC,CASSPSGTSAVPYEQYF
NA,TRBD2,TRBV28,TRBJ2-7,TGTGCCAGCAGTGCAAGCGGGGCCGCGGTGGAGCAGTACTTC,CASSASGAAVEQYF
NA,NA,TRBV4-1,TRBJ1-1,TGCGCCAGCAGCCAAGCCGACAGACTGAACACTGAAGCTTTCTTT,CASSQADRLNTEAFF
NA,NA,TRBV7-2,TRBJ2-1,TGTGCCAGCAGGTTCGAGGGTCATGAGCAGTTCTTC,CASRFEGHEQFF
NA,NA,TRBV20-1,TRBJ2-7,TGCAGTGTCTTAGTCGGTACCGAGCAGTACTTC,CSVLVGTEQYF
few,NA,TRBV5-6,TRBJ1-5,TGTGCCAGCAGCTTGAAGATACAGGGTATTTTTTCGCCCCAGCATTTT,CASSLKIQGIFSPQHF
NA,NA,TRBV2,TRBJ1-3,TGTGCCAGCCGGGTCTCTGGAAACACCATATATTTT,CASRVSGNTIYF
NA,NA,TRBV10-3,TRBJ2-2,TGTGCCATCAGTGACCGAACTCAAAACACCGGGGAGCTGTTTTTT,CAISDRTQNTGELFF
NA,TRBD1,TRBV10-3,TRBJ1-1,TGTGCCATCAGCGACCGGGACAGGAACACTGAAGCTTTCTTT,CAISDRDRNTEAFF
NA,NA,TRBV7-2,TRBJ2-7,TGTGCCAGCAGCCTAGAAGTGGGTACGGGCTACGAGCAGTACTTC,CASSLEVGTGYEQYF
few,NA,TRBV7-9,TRBJ2-7,TGTGCCAGCAGCTCCCCTAGGACAACCTACGAGCAGTACTTC,CASSSPRTTYEQYF
NA,TRBD2,TRBV19,TRBJ2-7,TGTGCCAGTAGAATTAGCGGGAGGGGGCCATACGAGCAGTACTTC,CASRISGRGPYEQYF
NA,NA,TRBV11-2,TRBJ1-2,TGTGCCAGCAGCTTCCGGAACTATGGCTACACCTTC,CASSFRNYGYTF
few,NA,TRBV11-2,TRBJ1-1,TGTGCCAGCAAGGGTTCGGTTTTAGCACGGGCCGGGGGGACTGAAGCTTTCTTT,CASKGSVLARAGGTEAFF
once,NA,TRBV5-8,TRBJ2-7,TGTGCCAGCAGCCTAAAGACAGGTACCTACGAGCAGTACTTC,CASSLKTGTYEQYF
NA,NA,TRBV7-9,TRBJ1-3,TGTGCCAGCAGCTTATATGGGGGCTTCTCTGGAAACACCATATATTTT,CASSLYGGFSGNTIYF
NA,NA,TRBV27,TRBJ2-1,TGTGCCAGCAGTCACGGGACACGGGTGCGCGGTGAGCAGTTCTTC,CASSHGTRVRGEQFF
once,TRBD2,TRBV15,TRBJ2-7,TGTGCCACGAGATTGACTAGCGCCTACGAGCAGTACTTC,CATRLTSAYEQYF
NA,NA,TRBV28,TRBJ1-6,TGTGCCAGCACTACAGGGTATAATTCACCCCTCCACTTT,CASTTGYNSPLHF
NA,TRBD2,TRBV28,TRBJ2-7,TGTGCCAGCAGTTTATCAGGCTCTAGCGGGGTTTACGAGCAGTACTTC,CASSLSGSSGVYEQYF
once,NA,TRBV15,TRBJ2-3,TGTGCCACCAGTACGGATGACAGGACCACAGATACGCAGTATTTT,CATSTDDRTTDTQYF
NA,TRBD1,TRBV19,TRBJ2-2,TGTGCCAGTAGTATACAGGGGGCGTTCACCGGGGAGCTGTTTTTT,CASSIQGAFTGELFF
NA,TRBD1,TRBV2,TRBJ2-2,TGTGCCAGCAGAGAACAGGGGGCGCCCACCGGGGAGCTGTTTTTT,CASREQGAPTGELFF
NA,NA,TRBV5-4,TRBJ1-2,TGTGCCAGCAGCTTAAGGGGGGGCTACACCTTC,CASSLRGGYTF
NA,NA,TRBV6-5,TRBJ1-1,TGTGCCAGCAGGCCACAGGGTAGGAAAACTGAAGCTTTCTTT,CASRPQGRKTEAFF
NA,NA,TRBV5-4,TRBJ1-6,TGTGCCAGCAGCTTGGCCGAGGGAGGCGATTCACCCCTCCACTTT,CASSLAEGGDSPLHF
NA,NA,TRBV4-3,TRBJ2-1,TGCGCCAGCAGCCAAGATATTTTCTACCCTGAGTTCTTC,CASSQDIFYPEFF
NA,NA,TRBV13,TRBJ2-7,TGTGCCAGCAGCCCCCCGGGGGATTCCGAGCAGTACTTC,CASSPPGDSEQYF
NA,TRBD2,TRBV7-8,TRBJ2-1,TGTGCCAGCAGCTTAGCCAACGTAGCGGGGTACAATGAGCAGTTCTTC,CASSLANVAGYNEQFF
NA,NA,TRBV7-3,TRBJ1-1,TGTGCCAGCAGCTTAGTCCACAGGGATACTGAAGCTTTCTTT,CASSLVHRDTEAFF
NA,NA,TRBV11-2,TRBJ2-5,TGTGCCAGCAGCTTCCGCTACCGCGGAAGAGAGACCCAGTACTTC,CASSFRYRGRETQYF
NA,TRBD2,TRBV4-3,TRBJ2-2,TGCGCCAGCAGCCAAGTAGTGACTAGCGGTTCACCGGGGGAGCTGTTTTTT,CASSQVVTSGSPGELFF
NA,NA,TRBV5-1,TRBJ1-6,TGCGCCAGCAGTCTTGAAGACAGCGGGAATTCACCCCTCCACTTT,CASSLEDSGNSPLHF
NA,TRBD1,TRBV28,TRBJ1-3,TGTGCCAGCAGCCCCCAGGGGGCTTGGGGAAACACCATATATTTT,CASSPQGAWGNTIYF
NA,NA,TRBV7-2,TRBJ2-3,TGTGCCAGCAGTTCGGCAGGCTACACAGATACGCAGTATTTT,CASSSAGYTDTQYF
NA,TRBD2,TRBV5-1,TRBJ2-7,TGCGCCAGCAGACGGACGTCGCTAGCGGGAGGGCCCGAGCAGTACTTC,CASRRTSLAGGPEQYF
NA,NA,TRBV5-5,TRBJ1-1,TGTGCCAGCAGCTTGAAATCTGTAACACAAACTGAAGCTTTCTTT,CASSLKSVTQTEAFF
NA,TRBD1,TRBV5-6,TRBJ1-6,TGTGCCAGCAGCTTCATCGCGGGACAGCTTAATTCACCCCTCCACTTT,CASSFIAGQLNSPLHF
NA,TRBD1,TRBV28,TRBJ1-1,TGTGCCAGCAGCTATCGACAGGGGGCCCATGGAAACACTGAAGCTTTCTTT,CASSYRQGAHGNTEAFF
few,NA,TRBV7-6,TRBJ1-4,TGTGCCAGCAGCCCAGGGGCAGGAAGCGAAAAACTGTTTTTT,CASSPGAGSEKLFF
NA,NA,TRBV20-1,TRBJ2-1,TGCAGTGCCTGGGCATCTGAGCAGTTCTTC,CSAWASEQFF
NA,NA,TRBV28,TRBJ2-5,TGTGCCAGCAGTATGACAGCGTACCAAGAGACCCAGTACTTC,CASSMTAYQETQYF
NA,NA,TRBV5-1,TRBJ2-6,TGCGCCAGCAGCTTGAACAGATACTCTGGGGCCAACGTCCTGACTTTC,CASSLNRYSGANVLTF
NA,TRBD2,TRBV28,TRBJ2-1,TGTGCCAGCAGGGGGGGCGGGAGGGTAGACAATGAGCAGTTCTTC,CASRGGGRVDNEQFF